Listed below are T cell receptor beta chains from one sample, sequenced in a study of T cell repertoires in cytomegalovirus infection. TCRdb re-derived calls from the reads in MiXCR, one entry per CDR3 protein. The repertoire holds around 280,000 distinct CDR3 sequences, with approximately 8.9% as singletons. What was sequenced was PBMCs. The receptors here all came from a human donor in good health (CMV status not recorded). Some clones in this sample may be carry-over from other donors' samples. CDR3s include the opening cysteine and the closing phenylalanine or tryptophan.

cdr3_aa | v_call
CASSSQGQGPYEQYF | TRBV12-3/TRBV12-4
CASRSGGMQFF | TRBV6-5
CASSETGPNNSPLHF | TRBV25-1
CASSLRGEGKGTEAFF | TRBV25-1
CSAPGSSSLEAFF | TRBV20-1
CASSGTDRGMYNEQFF | TRBV25-1
CASSQLAGVGDTQYF | TRBV7-9
CSARDQGPPYEQYF | TRBV20-1
CASSKERFERDTQYF | TRBV19
CASSFASGGPVFTGELFF | TRBV7-6